A single sample is the source of the 25 T cell receptor beta chains below, sequenced in a study of T cell clones after liver transplantation. Using immunoSEQ multiplex PCR, the repertoire was profiled, and TCRdb retains in-frame clones only, with some absent. The sample shows some 33,000 clones, over 85% of them seen only once. The sample consisted of CD8+ T cells from blood, taken 12 months after liver transplant. These TCRs come from a human patient who received a liver transplant. Some T cells may be graft donor cells.

The chain uses TRBV13 and TRBJ2-1; TRBD2 is a possible D gene (6 bases). Trimming left V 0 bases short and J 8 bases short, with 14 bases between. Germline lookup yields CDR1 PRHDT and CDR2 FYEKMQ (reference sequence). The CDR3 contains 15 residues. CDR3 residues: CASSLGGWDSDEQFF. The CDR3 coding sequence is TGTGCCAGCAGCTTAGGCGGCTGGGACTCAGATGAGCAGTTCTTC.

This sequence joins TRBV29-1 and TRBJ1-2; D is unclear. The CDR3 length is 12 residues. Germline V gives CDR1 SQVTM, CDR2 ANQGSEA. Trimming shortened V by 1 base and J by 4 bases, and 7 bases separated the two germline ends. CDR3 sequence (DNA): TGCAGCGTTGAAGCGGGAGGCTATGGCTACACCTTC. Its translation is CSVEAGGYGYTF.

The gene calls are TRBV19 and TRBJ1-1; D not certain. The germline V gene encodes CDR1 LNHDA and CDR2 SQIVND (reference sequence). The CDR3 is made up of 17 amino acids. V lost 5 bases, J lost 1 base, and 20 bases lay in between. Written as DNA, the CDR3 is TGTGCCAGTAGTCCCCTCCCCGGACTCAAGAAGAACACTGAAGCTTTCTTT. Its protein is CASSPLPGLKKNTEAFF.

This rearrangement joins TRBV2 to TRBJ2-7, with 7 bases that match TRBD1. Germline-derived CDR1 and CDR2 are SNHLY and FYNNEI. V was clipped by 10 bases and J by 9 bases; unmatched bases: 21. The CDR3 runs to 15 residues. The CDR3 coding sequence is TGTGCCACAGCACCTTCTGCCCGAGGGGGCGCGCGGCAGTACTTC. Encoded protein: CATAPSARGGARQYF.

V and J are TRBV27 and TRBJ2-1; a possible D gene is TRBD2 (5 bases). This CDR3 is 14 amino acids long. Looked up from germline, CDR1 is MNHEY and CDR2 is SMNVEV (reference sequence). Trimming took off 4 bases at V and 2 bases at J, with 9 bases between the two ends. The CDR3 here is CASSSGGPYNEQFF. The DNA for the CDR3 is TGTGCCAGCAGTTCAGGAGGTCCCTACAATGAGCAGTTCTTC.

DNA of the CDR3: TGTGCCAGCAATAGCCGGGACAGGGCCTACGAGCAGTACTTC. Translation gives CASNSRDRAYEQYF. This chain connects TRBV2 to TRBJ2-7, with 9 positions matching TRBD1. After removal of 7 bases from V and 2 bases from J, the junction contained 6 bases not matched to a gene. Germline CDR1 reads SNHLY; CDR2 reads FYNNEI. The CDR3 is 14 residues long.

The rearrangement uses TRBV7-9 and TRBJ2-7; D is undetermined. The germline CDR1 and CDR2 sequences are SEHNR and FQNEAQ (reference sequence). The CDR3 length is 14 residues. The V end lost 6 bases, the J end lost 7 bases, and 19 bases lay between the germline ends. The CDR3 spells CASSSPGLVWEQYF. The CDR3 DNA reads as TGTGCCAGCAGTTCCCCCGGGCTGGTCTGGGAGCAGTACTTC.

The chain couples TRBV10-3 to TRBJ2-7; 13 positions match TRBD2. This CDR3 is built from 16 residues. V was clipped by 3 bases and J by 1 base; unmatched bases: 3. CDR1 and CDR2 (germline): ENHRY, SYGVKD. CDR3 sequence (DNA): TGTGCCATCAGTGACCGGACTAGCGGGAGTTCCTACGAGCAGTACTTC. It specifies CAISDRTSGSSYEQYF.

In its sample, this clone was seen a few times. The chain is built from TRBV11-2 and TRBJ2-5; 11 bases are shared with TRBD2. This CDR3 is built from 15 residues. V gave up 1 base and J gave up 5 bases; unmatched junction bases: 3. Per germline, CDR1 SGHAT and CDR2 FQNNGV. In DNA, the CDR3 is TGTGCCAGCAGCTTAGGGGTAGCGGGAGGGGAGACCCAGTACTTC. Protein sequence: CASSLGVAGGETQYF.

The V call is TRBV5-1, the J call TRBJ1-1; 7 bases are shared with TRBD1. This CDR3 region has 12 residues. Germline-derived CDR1 and CDR2 are SGHRS and YFSETQ. V dropped 4 bases and J dropped 10; count of bases not matched to a gene: 7. The CDR3 DNA sequence: TGCGCCAGCAGCAACGGACAGGTAGGAGCTTTCTTT. It is translated as CASSNGQVGAFF.

V is TRBV4-1 and J is TRBJ2-7; TRBD1 matches 8 bases. Germline trimming cut 1 base from V and 4 bases from J; bases unmatched to any gene: 6. The CDR3 spans 15 residues. In germline, CDR1 is MGHRA, CDR2 YSYEKL. The CDR3 coding sequence is TGCGCCAGCAGCCAAGCCAAGGACAGGGTATACGAGCAGTACTTC. Amino acid sequence: CASSQAKDRVYEQYF.

This clone was seen just once. This CDR3 is CAIPLESLYNEQFF. In DNA, the CDR3 is TGTGCCATCCCATTGGAGTCCCTCTACAATGAGCAGTTCTTC. The chain links TRBV7-9 to TRBJ2-1, with D unresolved. Germline assignment: CDR1 SEHNR and CDR2 FQNEAQ (reference sequence). CDR3 length: 14 amino acids. Between the trimmed V and J ends, which lost 10 bases and 3 bases, there was a span of 16 bases.

The chain has TRBV2 and TRBJ1-2, with D uncertain. Per the germline V gene, CDR1 is SNHLY and CDR2 is FYNNEI. The CDR3 runs 12 residues. Trimming left V 4 bases short and J 3 bases short, with 6 bases between. This CDR3 reads CASSGVDYGYTF. The CDR3 coding sequence is TGTGCCAGCAGTGGGGTGGACTATGGCTACACCTTC.

This chain connects TRBV12-5 to TRBJ1-1; no definite D call. The CDR3 consists of 14 residues. V shed 0 bases and J shed 3 bases, with 8 bases lying between them. The germline CDR1 and CDR2 sequences are LGHNT and FRNRAP. CDR3 residues: CASGLVPGDTEAFF. The CDR3 nucleotides read TGTGCTAGTGGTTTGGTACCCGGGGACACTGAAGCTTTCTTT.

V usage is TRBV6-5 and J usage is TRBJ1-3; D call uncertain. With 6 bases removed from V and 2 bases from J, the gap between germline ends came to 11 bases. The germline V gene has CDR1 MNHEY and CDR2 SVGAGI. The CDR3 runs 14 residues. DNA of the CDR3: TGTGCCAGCAGCCCCGTCCCCACTGGAAACACCATATATTTT. It is translated as CASSPVPTGNTIYF.

The chain couples TRBV5-1 to TRBJ2-7; possibly TRBD2 for D (5 bases). Trimming removed 4 bases at V and 1 base at J, with 9 bases between. The length of the CDR3 is 13 residues. The V gene's germline CDR1 is SGHRS and CDR2 YFSETQ. Here the CDR3 reads CASSLGVSYEQYF. In DNA form, the CDR3 reads TGCGCCAGCAGCCTCGGGGTTTCCTACGAGCAGTACTTC.

The chain couples TRBV5-4 to TRBJ2-3; D perhaps matches TRBD1 (6 bases). The CDR3 extends over 16 amino acids. Trimming shortened V by 0 bases and J by 6 bases, and 17 bases separated the two germline ends. From germline, CDR1 is SGHNT and CDR2 YYREEE (reference sequence). In nucleotides, the CDR3 is TGTGCCAGCAGCTTGGGCCCTCCTGGGGGCCAGGATACGCAGTATTTT. It codes for CASSLGPPGGQDTQYF.

This chain links TRBV27 with TRBJ2-7; D is unclear. This CDR3 is 15 amino acids long. Germline assignment: CDR1 MNHEY and CDR2 SMNVEV (reference sequence). Trimming removed 5 bases at V and 9 bases at J, with 23 bases between. The CDR3 region is CASSPLRGTFYGQYF. As DNA, the CDR3 is TGTGCCAGCAGTCCCCTAAGAGGAACCTTCTATGGGCAGTACTTC.

This sequence joins TRBV6-1 and TRBJ1-1, with TRBD1 matching over 7 bases. Trimming took 6 bases from V and 3 from J; bases not matched to a gene: 4. CDR1 and CDR2 (germline): MNHNS, SASEGT. CDR3 length: 13 amino acids. The CDR3 protein is CASRRDRDTEAFF. The CDR3 coding sequence is TGTGCCAGCAGGAGGGACAGAGACACTGAAGCTTTCTTT.

The CDR3 DNA reads TGTGCCAGTAGTGAGCCACGGACAGGCACAGATACGCAGTATTTT. This codes for CASSEPRTGTDTQYF. The chain carries TRBV19 and TRBJ2-3; TRBD1 is a possible D gene (6 bases). Trimming shortened V by 5 bases and J by 1 base, and 13 bases separated the two germline ends. Germline V gene sequence: CDR1 LNHDA, CDR2 SQIVND (reference sequence). This CDR3 is built from 15 residues.

J is TRBJ2-1 and V is TRBV13; D remains ambiguous. The CDR3 totals 14 residues. V gave up 5 bases and J gave up 5 bases, with 13 bases separating them. Germline values: CDR1 PRHDT, CDR2 FYEKMQ (reference sequence). For the CDR3, the DNA is TGTGCCAGCAGCCTTGGACCTCCTCACAATGAGCAGTTCTTC. Its translation: CASSLGPPHNEQFF.

This chain uses TRBV5-6 with TRBJ2-7, with D hard to call. Germline values: CDR1 SGHDT, CDR2 YYEEEE. Trimming took 4 bases from V and 6 from J, leaving 11 bases between them. This CDR3 spans 12 amino acids. The CDR3 nucleotides read TGTGCCAGCAGCCGAACGGTTGGCGAGCAGTACTTC. This sequence encodes CASSRTVGEQYF.

For the CDR3, the DNA is TGCAGCGCAGGGGACTATGGCTACGAGCAGTACTTC. This codes for CSAGDYGYEQYF. This sequence joins TRBV29-1 and TRBJ2-7; D might be TRBD2 (7 bases). V shed 7 bases and J shed 3 bases, with 13 bases lying between them. Germline V gene lookup returns CDR1 SQVTM and CDR2 ANQGSEA. CDR3 length equals 12 residues.

The V and J genes are TRBV29-1 and TRBJ1-1; 8 nucleotides agree with TRBD1. CDR1 and CDR2 from the germline V gene are SQVTM and ANQGSEA. The CDR3 runs 13 residues. The junction had 0 bases not matched to a gene; V was cut back by 2 bases and J by 1 base. The CDR3 is CSVETGGNTEAFF. The CDR3 nucleotides read TGCAGCGTTGAAACAGGGGGGAACACTGAAGCTTTCTTT.

The genes are TRBV5-6 and TRBJ1-4; tentative D call: TRBD1 (5 bases). From germline, CDR1 is SGHDT and CDR2 YYEEEE. V lost 4 bases, J lost 6 bases, and 10 bases lay in between. The CDR3 length is 13 residues. CDR3 in amino acids: CASSPGRDEKLFF. The CDR3 nucleotides read TGTGCCAGCAGCCCAGGCAGGGATGAAAAACTGTTTTTT.